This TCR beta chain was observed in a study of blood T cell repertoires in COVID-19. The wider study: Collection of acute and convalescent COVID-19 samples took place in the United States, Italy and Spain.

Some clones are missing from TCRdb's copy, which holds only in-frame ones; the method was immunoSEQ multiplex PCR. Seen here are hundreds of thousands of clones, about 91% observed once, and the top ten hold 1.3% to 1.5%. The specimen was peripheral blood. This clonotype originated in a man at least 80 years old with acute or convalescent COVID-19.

Written as DNA, the CDR3 is TGTGCCAGCAGCTCTAGCGTCCCTCCCGGGGAGCTGTTTTTT. Translated, it gives CASSSSVPPGELFF. This sequence joins TRBV6-2 or TRBV6-3 and TRBJ2-2, with a tentative D call TRBD2 (6 bases). Germline lookup yields CDR1 MNHEY and CDR2 SVGEGT. Trimming pared 6 bases from V and 6 bases from J, leaving 14 bases between. This CDR3 comprises 14 residues.